The source of this T cell receptor (beta chain) is a study of blood T cell repertoires in COVID-19. Study-level background: Sites across the United States, Italy and Spain contributed samples from acute and convalescent COVID-19.

Authors' analysis steps: Using reference gene primer amplification, nucleated cell counts were estimated. Profiling relied on immunoSEQ multiplex PCR, and the TCRdb table lists in-frame clones only, not all of them. The V and J calls and the clone size are those of that table, but D and trimming were determined from the DNA. The sample consists of around 250,000 clones, over 80% of them appearing once. Assignments of participants to cohorts depended upon their own reported clinical history. Trimming shortened V by 8 bases and J by 1 base, and 11 bases separated the two germline ends. The CDR3 sequence is 13 residues long. The germline V gene encodes CDR1 SNHLY and CDR2 FYNNEI.

The rearrangement joins TRBV2 to TRBJ2-5; no firm D call. The source of this sequence is a human donor in a cohort exposed to, infected with or recovered from COVID-19 (not recorded which). The donor label of this sample is uncertain. Sequencing was carried out using PBMCs or T cells enriched from blood (not recorded which). The CDR3 DNA sequence: TGTGCCAGCGCGAGGCAGAGCCAAGAGACCCAGTACTTC. This codes for CASARQSQETQYF.